These 22 T cell receptor beta chains were sequenced from one sample in a study of cytomegalovirus exposure and HLA in healthy donors. A multiplex PCR was run with 60 Vbeta primers and 13 Jbeta primers. The method was immunoSEQ multiplex PCR; TCRdb's version includes in-frame clones alone and lacks a portion of them. The data show roughly 170,000 clones, with approximately 78% seen just once and about 0.82% held by the top ten. Input material: PBMCs. The origin of the receptors is a woman between 18 and 30 years old in good health and CMV-seronegative.

This chain links TRBV4-1 with TRBJ2-5; 14 positions agree with TRBD2. Germline CDR1 reads MGHRA; CDR2 reads YSYEKL. The CDR3 is 16 amino acids. Unmatched junction bases numbered 11, after V lost 3 bases and J lost 11 bases. As DNA, the CDR3 is TGCGCCAGCAGCCAGCCGGGACTAGCGGGAGAAAGGGAGCAGTACTTC. Its protein is CASSQPGLAGEREQYF.

This clone appeared a single time. The gene calls are TRBV7-8 and TRBJ2-3; 7 bases are shared with TRBD1. V shed 5 bases, J shed 2 bases, and the junction held 10 bases outside the gene matches. CDR1 SGHVS and CDR2 FQNEAQ come from the germline V gene. The CDR3 covers 16 residues. This CDR3 is CASSRRDSQNTDTQYF. CDR3 DNA: TGTGCCAGCAGCCGACGGGACAGTCAAAACACAGATACGCAGTATTTT. The complete variable domain, with remaining parts taken from reference TRBV7-8 and TRBJ2-3, reads GAGVSQSPRYKVAKRGQDVALRCDPISGHVSLFWYQQALGQGPEFLTYFQNEAQLDKSGLPSDRFFAERPEGSVSTLKIQRTQQEDSAVYLCASSRRDSQNTDTQYFGPGTRLTVL.

A few counts support this clone. The chain employs TRBV18 and TRBJ2-4; D may be TRBD2 (5 bases). This CDR3 contains 13 residues. V lost 5 bases and J lost 9, with 14 bases in between. CDR1 and CDR2 from the germline V gene are KGHSH and LQKENI. CDR3 region: CASSSEGGPIQYF. In nucleotides, the CDR3 is TGTGCCAGCTCATCAGAGGGCGGGCCCATTCAGTACTTC.

CDR3 in amino acids: CASSLGHLNTEAFF. The CDR3 DNA sequence: TGTGCCAGCAGTTTGGGACACCTGAACACTGAAGCTTTCTTT. The J gene is TRBJ1-1, the V gene TRBV28, with D possibly TRBD1 on 6 matching bases. The CDR3 loop spans 14 amino acids. Germline loops: CDR1 MDHEN, CDR2 SYDVKM. Between the trimmed V and J ends, which lost 3 bases and 0 bases, there was a span of 8 bases.

J is TRBJ2-2 and V is TRBV5-1, with a tentative D call TRBD2 (6 bases). The germline V and J ends were trimmed by 5 bases and 4 bases, with 12 bases remaining between them. The CDR3 consists of 14 residues. CDR1 is SGHRS and CDR2 is YFSETQ in the germline V gene. In DNA, the CDR3 is TGCGCCAGCAGTCGGGGGTCGAGCACCGGGGAGCTGTTTTTT. Its protein product is CASSRGSSTGELFF.

This chain uses TRBV4-3 with TRBJ2-7; D is perhaps TRBD1 (5 bases). CDR1 and CDR2 (germline): LGHNA, YSLEER. The V and J ends lost 0 bases and 2 bases respectively, with 17 bases between them. The CDR3 sequence is 17 residues long. CDR3 loop: CASSQEWSRTSPYEQYF. The CDR3, as DNA: TGCGCCAGCAGCCAAGAATGGAGCCGGACAAGCCCCTACGAGCAGTACTTC.

The V and J genes are TRBV5-6 and TRBJ2-7, with D hard to call. This CDR3 region has 15 residues. The ends were cut back, 3 bases at V and 2 bases at J, with 15 bases in the middle. The germline gives CDR1 SGHDT, CDR2 YYEEEE. CDR3 residues: CASSSRMRDTYEQYF. The CDR3 DNA sequence: TGTGCCAGCAGCTCCAGGATGCGCGACACCTACGAGCAGTACTTC.

This clone has just a few counts. The chain uses TRBV30 and TRBJ1-2; 9 bases fit TRBD1. The germline CDR1 and CDR2 sequences are GTSNPN and SVGIG (reference sequence). V was pared by 7 bases and J by 8 bases, with 5 bases of the junction left unmatched. The CDR3 is made up of 11 amino acids. CDR3 protein: CASGTGIGYTF. For the CDR3, the DNA is TGTGCCTCCGGGACAGGGATCGGCTACACCTTC.

CDR3 in amino acids: CASTLLNWNTEAFF. CDR3 DNA sequence: TGTGCCAGCACTCTCTTAAACTGGAACACTGAAGCTTTCTTT. The genes are TRBV7-2 and TRBJ1-1; no reliable D call. CDR3 length equals 14 residues. Germline assignment: CDR1 SGHTA and CDR2 FQGNSA. V shed 7 bases and J shed 1 base, with 13 bases lying between them.

The chain links TRBV7-6 to TRBJ2-5; 14 bases line up with TRBD2. TRBJ2-7 explains the end of the DNA better; the J call may be wrong. CDR1 SGHVS and CDR2 FNYEAQ come from the germline V gene. The CDR3 covers 16 residues. The CDR3 reads CASSLGTSGSTYEQYF. CDR3 in DNA: TGTGCCAGCAGCTTGGGGACTAGCGGGAGTACCTACGAGCAGTACTTC.

Comment on this clone: Other nucleotide sequences from this sample produce the same CDR3. Written as DNA, the CDR3 is TGTGCCAGCAGTTTGGGACAGGGGCCCTACGAGCAGTACTTC. This encodes CASSLGQGPYEQYF. The chain employs TRBV27 and TRBJ2-7; 10 bases line up with TRBD1. The CDR3 has 14 residues. V gave up 3 bases and J gave up 2 bases; unmatched junction bases: 1. Germline assignment: CDR1 MNHEY and CDR2 SMNVEV (reference sequence).

The V and J genes are TRBV5-1 and TRBJ2-3; 11 nucleotides agree with TRBD2. With V trimmed by 1 base and J by 4 bases, 11 bases remained unmatched. The V gene's germline CDR1 is SGHRS and CDR2 YFSETQ. The CDR3 consists of 18 residues. As DNA, the CDR3 is TGCGCCAGCAGCTTGTTGGGGAAGACTAGCGGGATATCAGATACGCAGTATTTT. This gives the protein CASSLLGKTSGISDTQYF. Together with reference TRBV5-1 and TRBJ2-3, the CDR3 gives the full variable domain: KAGVTQTPRYLIKTRGQQVTLSCSPISGHRSVSWYQQTPGQGLQFLFEYFSETQRNKGNFPGRFSGRQFSNSRSEMNVSTLELGDSALYLCASSLLGKTSGISDTQYFGPGTRLTVL.

The chain recombines TRBV2 with TRBJ2-7, with 7 bases identical to TRBD1. J lost 7 bases, V lost 7 bases, and 10 bases had no gene match. The germline CDR1 and CDR2 sequences are SNHLY and FYNNEI. CDR3 length: 13 amino acids. The CDR3: CASTLGGFLEQYF. DNA of the CDR3: TGTGCCAGCACTCTAGGGGGCTTTTTGGAGCAGTACTTC.

The chain links TRBV6-5 to TRBJ2-7; D might be TRBD2 (5 bases). Trimming removed 8 bases from V and 9 bases from J, with 14 bases in between. Germline V gene sequence: CDR1 MNHEY, CDR2 SVGAGI. CDR3 length: 11 residues. The CDR3 here is CASGPHEGQYF. The CDR3 coding sequence is TGTGCCAGCGGTCCCCACGAGGGGCAGTACTTC.

The chain is built from TRBV28 and TRBJ2-1; TRBD2 aligns across 12 bases. J lost 7 bases, V lost 3 bases, and 7 bases had no gene match. The CDR3 sequence is 16 residues long. CDR1 MDHEN and CDR2 SYDVKM come from the germline V gene. The DNA for the CDR3 is TGTGCCAGCAGTTTTCTGACTAGCGGGAGTTTAAATGAGCAGTTCTTC. This sequence encodes CASSFLTSGSLNEQFF.

The chain combines TRBV6-5 with TRBJ1-1; 7 bases map to TRBD1. CDR1 is MNHEY and CDR2 is SVGAGI in the germline V gene. J gave up 4 bases and V 5 bases, and 1 base lay outside the gene matches. The CDR3 length is 12 residues. Here the CDR3 reads CASSDRVTEAFF. In nucleotides, the CDR3 is TGTGCCAGCAGTGACAGGGTCACTGAAGCTTTCTTT.

As for this clone: The sample holds other DNA sequences that translate to the same CDR3. V and J are TRBV2 and TRBJ1-5; no firm D call. Trimming left V 9 bases short and J 0 bases short, with 9 bases between. Germline lookup yields CDR1 SNHLY and CDR2 FYNNEI. This CDR3 spans 13 amino acids. DNA for the CDR3: TGTGCCAGTAGCCGGGATAGCAATCAGCCCCAGCATTTT. As protein: CASSRDSNQPQHF.

Comments on this clone: The junction departs from the called germline gene at one end, perhaps through a read error. CDR3 DNA: TGTGCTAGCAGCTTAGAGGTAGCGCCCCCCTACAATGAGCAGTTCTTC. Its translation: CASSLEVAPPYNEQFF. The V and J genes are TRBV7-7 and TRBJ2-1, with D possibly being TRBD2 (5 bases). This CDR3 spans 16 amino acids. The germline CDR1 and CDR2 sequences are SSHAT and FNYEAQ (reference sequence).

This clone was seen only a few times. The rearrangement joins TRBV11-2 to TRBJ1-6, with D uncertain. The V gene's germline CDR1 is SGHAT and CDR2 FQNNGV. This CDR3 contains 14 residues. The ends were cut back, 3 bases at V and 7 bases at J, with 10 bases in the middle. CDR3 coding DNA: TGTGCCAGCAGCTTGGGAGGTACGAATTCACCCCTCCACTTT. Protein product: CASSLGGTNSPLHF.

The chain links TRBV27 to TRBJ1-5; 8 bases fit TRBD1. The length of the CDR3 is 20 residues. Germline lookup yields CDR1 MNHEY and CDR2 SMNVEV (reference sequence). After removal of 6 bases from V and 0 bases from J, the junction contained 19 bases not matched to a gene. CDR3 nucleotide sequence: TGTGCCAGCAGCTCCGTATCGGGACAGGTTTTTTATAATAGCAATCAGCCCCAGCATTTT. This gives the protein CASSSVSGQVFYNSNQPQHF.

This chain joins TRBV29-1 and TRBJ2-7; D is uncertain. Per the germline V gene, CDR1 is SQVTM and CDR2 is ANQGSEA. Trimming left V 1 base short and J 5 bases short, with 12 bases between. The CDR3 is made up of 13 amino acids. The CDR3 bases are TGCAGCGTTGAAGGGCAGGTTGGTCACGAGCAGTACTTC. Translation gives CSVEGQVGHEQYF.

The V gene is TRBV18, the J gene TRBJ2-7, with 9 positions matching TRBD2. Germline lookup yields CDR1 KGHSH and CDR2 LQKENI. J lost 1 base, V lost 3 bases, and 7 bases had no gene match. The CDR3 runs 16 residues. The DNA of the CDR3 is TGTGCCAGCTCACCTCAAACTAGCGGGTCGTCCTACGAGCAGTACTTC. Translation: CASSPQTSGSSYEQYF.